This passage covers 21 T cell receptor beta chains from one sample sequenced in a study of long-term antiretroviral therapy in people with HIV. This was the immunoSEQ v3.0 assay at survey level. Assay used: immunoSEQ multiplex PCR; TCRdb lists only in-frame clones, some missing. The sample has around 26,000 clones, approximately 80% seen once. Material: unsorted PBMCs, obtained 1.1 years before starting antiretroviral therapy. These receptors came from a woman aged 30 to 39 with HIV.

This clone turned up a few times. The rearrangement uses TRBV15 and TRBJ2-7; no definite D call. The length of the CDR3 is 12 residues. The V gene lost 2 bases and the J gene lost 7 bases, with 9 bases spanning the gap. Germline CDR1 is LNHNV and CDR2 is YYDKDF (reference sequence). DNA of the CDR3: TGTGCCACCAGCAGACACCCGGAAGAGCAGTACGTC. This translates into CATSRHPEEQYV.

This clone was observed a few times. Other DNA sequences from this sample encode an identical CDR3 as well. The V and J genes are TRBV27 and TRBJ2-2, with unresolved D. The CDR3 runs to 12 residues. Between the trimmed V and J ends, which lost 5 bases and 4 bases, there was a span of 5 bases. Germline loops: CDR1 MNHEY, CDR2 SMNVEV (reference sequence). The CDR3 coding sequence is TGTGCCAGCAGTCAATCCACCGGGGAGCTGTTTTTT. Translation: CASSQSTGELFF.

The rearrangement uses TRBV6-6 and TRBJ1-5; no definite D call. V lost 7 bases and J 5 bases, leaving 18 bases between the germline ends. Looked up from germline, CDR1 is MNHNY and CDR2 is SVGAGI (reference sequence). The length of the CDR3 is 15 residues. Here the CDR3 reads CASTVKLGGHQPQHF. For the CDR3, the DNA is TGTGCCAGCACCGTGAAGTTGGGAGGACATCAGCCCCAGCATTTT.

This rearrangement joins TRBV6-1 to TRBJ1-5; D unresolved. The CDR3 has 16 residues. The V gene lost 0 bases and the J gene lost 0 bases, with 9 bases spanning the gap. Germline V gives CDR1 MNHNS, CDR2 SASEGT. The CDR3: CASSEARQYSNQPQHF. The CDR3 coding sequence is TGTGCCAGCAGTGAAGCCCGGCAGTATAGCAATCAGCCCCAGCATTTT.

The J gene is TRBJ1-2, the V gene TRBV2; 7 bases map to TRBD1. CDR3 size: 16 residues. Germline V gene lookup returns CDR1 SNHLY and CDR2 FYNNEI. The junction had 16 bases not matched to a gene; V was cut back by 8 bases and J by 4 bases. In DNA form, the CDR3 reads TGTGCCAGCGTAGAAGATATTAGGGGACAGAGCTATGGCTACACCTTC. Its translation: CASVEDIRGQSYGYTF.

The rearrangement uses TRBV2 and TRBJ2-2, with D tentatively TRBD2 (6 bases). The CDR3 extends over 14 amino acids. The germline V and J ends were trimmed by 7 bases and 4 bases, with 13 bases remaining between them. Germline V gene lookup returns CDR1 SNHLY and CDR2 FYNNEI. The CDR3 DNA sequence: TGTGCCAGCAACGAGGGGAGGAGCACCGGGGAGCTGTTTTTT. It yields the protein CASNEGRSTGELFF.

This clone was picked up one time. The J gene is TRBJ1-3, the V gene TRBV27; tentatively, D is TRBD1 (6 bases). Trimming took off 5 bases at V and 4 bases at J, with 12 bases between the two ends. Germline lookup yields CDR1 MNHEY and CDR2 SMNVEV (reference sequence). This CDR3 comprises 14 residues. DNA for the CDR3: TGTGCCAGCAGTAGGGGGAAAGGAGGAAACACCATATATTTT. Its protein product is CASSRGKGGNTIYF.

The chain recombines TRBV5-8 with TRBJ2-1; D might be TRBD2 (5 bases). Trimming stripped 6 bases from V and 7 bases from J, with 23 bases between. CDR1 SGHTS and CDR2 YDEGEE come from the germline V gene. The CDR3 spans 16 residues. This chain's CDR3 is CASNLMLDSTGNEQFF. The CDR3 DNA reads TGTGCCAGCAACCTTATGCTAGATTCGACGGGGAATGAGCAGTTCTTC.

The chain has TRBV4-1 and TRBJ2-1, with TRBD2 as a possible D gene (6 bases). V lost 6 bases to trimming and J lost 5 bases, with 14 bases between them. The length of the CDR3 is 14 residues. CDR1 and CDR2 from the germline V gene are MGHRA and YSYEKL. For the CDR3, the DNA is TGCGCCAGCAGATTGGGGGGAGCAAACAATGAGCAGTTCTTC. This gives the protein CASRLGGANNEQFF.

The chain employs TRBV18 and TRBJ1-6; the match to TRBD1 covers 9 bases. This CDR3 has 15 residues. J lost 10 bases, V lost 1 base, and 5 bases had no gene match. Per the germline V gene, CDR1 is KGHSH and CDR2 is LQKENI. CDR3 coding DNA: TGTGCCAGCTCACCACGGACAGGGGACGTCTCACCCCTCCACTTT. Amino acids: CASSPRTGDVSPLHF.

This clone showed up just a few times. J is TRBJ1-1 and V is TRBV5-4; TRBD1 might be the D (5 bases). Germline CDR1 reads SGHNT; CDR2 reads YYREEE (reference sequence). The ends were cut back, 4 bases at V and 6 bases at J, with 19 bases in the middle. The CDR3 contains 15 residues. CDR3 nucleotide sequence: TGTGCCAGCAGCCTATATCAGGGAGAAGACCCTGAAGCTTTCTTT. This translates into CASSLYQGEDPEAFF.

Here the CDR3 reads CASSVGSGTDTQYF. The CDR3 coding sequence is TGTGCCAGCAGCGTAGGGTCGGGCACAGATACGCAGTATTTT. V and J are TRBV9 and TRBJ2-3; D remains unclear. The germline CDR1 and CDR2 sequences are SGDLS and YYNGEE. With 0 bases removed from V and 1 base from J, the gap between germline ends came to 6 bases. The CDR3 is made up of 14 amino acids.

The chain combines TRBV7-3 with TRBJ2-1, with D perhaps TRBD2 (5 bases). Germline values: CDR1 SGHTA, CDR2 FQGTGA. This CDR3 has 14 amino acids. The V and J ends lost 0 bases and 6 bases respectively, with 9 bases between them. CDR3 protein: CASSLTRVGNEQFF. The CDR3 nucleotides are TGTGCCAGCAGCTTAACGAGGGTGGGCAATGAGCAGTTCTTC.

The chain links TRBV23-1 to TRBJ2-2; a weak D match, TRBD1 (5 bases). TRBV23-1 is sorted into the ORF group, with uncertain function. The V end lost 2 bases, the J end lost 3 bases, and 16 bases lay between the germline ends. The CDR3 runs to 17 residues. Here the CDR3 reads CASSQRQKSNHTGELFF. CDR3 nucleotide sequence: TGCGCCAGCAGTCAACGACAGAAGTCGAACCACACCGGGGAGCTGTTTTTT.

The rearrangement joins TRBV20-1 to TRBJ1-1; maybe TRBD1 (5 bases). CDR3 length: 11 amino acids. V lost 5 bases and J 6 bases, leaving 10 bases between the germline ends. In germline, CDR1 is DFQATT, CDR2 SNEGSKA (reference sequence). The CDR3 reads CSAFREPEAFF. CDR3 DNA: TGCAGTGCTTTCAGGGAACCTGAAGCTTTCTTT.

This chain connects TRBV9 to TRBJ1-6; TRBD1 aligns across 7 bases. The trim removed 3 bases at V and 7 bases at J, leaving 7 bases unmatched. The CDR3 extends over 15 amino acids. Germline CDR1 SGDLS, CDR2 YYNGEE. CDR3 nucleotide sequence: TGTGCCAGCAGCGCAGACCGGACAGGAAATTCACCCCTCCACTTT. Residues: CASSADRTGNSPLHF.

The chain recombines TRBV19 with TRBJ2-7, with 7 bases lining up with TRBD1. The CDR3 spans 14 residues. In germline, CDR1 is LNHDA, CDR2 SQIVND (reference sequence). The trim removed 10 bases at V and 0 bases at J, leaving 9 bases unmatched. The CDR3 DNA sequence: TGTGCCACCAAACAGGGGTGGGACTCCTACGAGCAGTACGTC. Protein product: CATKQGWDSYEQYV.

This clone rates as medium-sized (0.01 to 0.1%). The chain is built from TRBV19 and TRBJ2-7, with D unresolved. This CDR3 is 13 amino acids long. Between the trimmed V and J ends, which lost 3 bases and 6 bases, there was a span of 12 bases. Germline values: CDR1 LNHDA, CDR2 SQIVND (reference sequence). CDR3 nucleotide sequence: TGTGCCAGTAGTATTGGCAAAGGAAGCGAGCAGTACGTC. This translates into CASSIGKGSEQYV.

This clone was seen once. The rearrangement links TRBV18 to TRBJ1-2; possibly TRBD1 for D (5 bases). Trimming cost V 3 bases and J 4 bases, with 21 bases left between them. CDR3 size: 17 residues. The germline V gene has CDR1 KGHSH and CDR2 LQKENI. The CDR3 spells CASSPPGQSGSAYGYTF. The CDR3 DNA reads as TGTGCCAGCTCACCCCCGGGGCAGTCGGGGTCGGCCTATGGCTACACCTTC.

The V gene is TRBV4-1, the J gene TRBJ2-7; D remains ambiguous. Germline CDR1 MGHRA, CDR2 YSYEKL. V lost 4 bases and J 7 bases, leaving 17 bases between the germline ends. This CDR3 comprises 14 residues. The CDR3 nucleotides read TGCGCCAGCAGCCTGCAACAACACCTCCCGGAGCAGTACGTC. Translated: CASSLQQHLPEQYV.

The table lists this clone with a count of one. CDR3 protein: CATPVKDSPLSGNTIYF. As DNA, the CDR3 is TGTGCTACCCCTGTGAAGGACAGTCCTCTCTCTGGAAACACCATATATTTT. This chain uses TRBV11-3 with TRBJ1-3; a possible D gene is TRBD1 (6 bases). Germline CDR1 SGHNT, CDR2 YENEEA. The CDR3 is 17 amino acids.